A selection of T cell receptor beta chains follows, all from one sample in a study of blood T cell repertoires in COVID-19. TCRdb's copy holds only in-frame clones and misses some; the assay was immunoSEQ multiplex PCR. The data contain a few hundred thousand clones, roughly 85% of them seen just once; the ten biggest clones take up approximately 3.6%. The sequenced sample was peripheral blood. The receptors come from a woman aged 18-29 years with acute or convalescent COVID-19. Both conserved end residues are trimmed from each CDR3. Fields, in order: V gene, J gene, CDR3 length, CDR3 protein.

V: TRBV5-1; J: TRBJ2-2; length: 13; CDR3: ASSLLGQETGELF
V: TRBV29-1; J: TRBJ1-2; length: 13; CDR3: SVAPGLLGDYGYT
V: TRBV13; J: TRBJ2-1; length: 13; CDR3: ASWRTGLAGGEQF
V: TRBV5-1; J: TRBJ2-7; length: 13; CDR3: ASSLKPDNPGEQY
V: TRBV28; J: TRBJ1-5; length: 13; CDR3: ASSFQSGVRQPQH
V: TRBV5-1; J: TRBJ2-3; length: 14; CDR3: ASSLLGTGGTDTQY
V: TRBV7-9; J: TRBJ2-7; length: 12; CDR3: ASSLGRGSYEQY
V: TRBV2; J: TRBJ1-4; length: 13; CDR3: ASRIAGTPREKLF
V: TRBV5-1; J: TRBJ1-1; length: 12; CDR3: ASSLERRATEAF
V: TRBV7-8; J: TRBJ1-5; length: 14; CDR3: ASTATDGNSNQPQH
V: TRBV28; J: TRBJ2-2; length: 12; CDR3: ASRRDPNTGELF
V: TRBV19; J: TRBJ1-3; length: 15; CDR3: ASSTGTGQFSGNTIY
V: TRBV5-1; J: TRBJ1-1; length: 13; CDR3: ASSFRIGQNTEAF
V: TRBV28; J: TRBJ2-7; length: 12; CDR3: ASRPPSGFYEQY
V: TRBV2; J: TRBJ2-7; length: 9; CDR3: AEGPQCEQY
V: TRBV5-8; J: TRBJ2-7; length: 13; CDR3: ASSLGQVSSYEQY
V: TRBV19; J: TRBJ1-5; length: 13; CDR3: ASSIGQGGNQPQH
V: TRBV7-9; J: TRBJ2-7; length: 10; CDR3: ASSSASYEQY
V: TRBV5-5; J: TRBJ2-7; length: 12; CDR3: ASSWGLESYEQY
V: TRBV5-1; J: TRBJ1-1; length: 12; CDR3: ASISGGLLPEAF
V: TRBV28; J: TRBJ2-1; length: 16; CDR3: ASSLQAPGQSSYNEQF
V: TRBV19; J: TRBJ2-6; length: 14; CDR3: ASRQGAVSGANVLT
V: TRBV15; J: TRBJ2-2; length: 12; CDR3: ATSGSGGTGELF
V: TRBV5-1; J: TRBJ1-5; length: 13; CDR3: ASSLAGHSNQPQH
V: TRBV12-3/TRBV12-4; J: TRBJ1-1; length: 11; CDR3: ASRGQGEAEAF
V: TRBV4-2; J: TRBJ2-1; length: 12; CDR3: ASSLRAGDNEQF
V: TRBV19; J: TRBJ1-5; length: 13; CDR3: ASSAQGSGNQPQH
V: TRBV19; J: TRBJ1-5; length: 14; CDR3: ASSWILGGQNQPQH
V: TRBV7-2; J: TRBJ2-1; length: 12; CDR3: ASSFGGPYNEQF
V: TRBV18; J: TRBJ1-1; length: 11; CDR3: ASSPPSGTEAF
V: TRBV9; J: TRBJ2-3; length: 11; CDR3: ASSVGEALTQY
V: TRBV2; J: TRBJ2-2; length: 12; CDR3: ASRERGYTGELF
V: TRBV7-8; J: TRBJ2-6; length: 16; CDR3: ASSPRVAGGGGANVLT
V: TRBV10-3; J: TRBJ2-1; length: 15; CDR3: AINHRNLLAGYNEQF
V: TRBV6-6; J: TRBJ1-6; length: 14; CDR3: ASSYFGDREGSPLH
V: TRBV29-1; J: TRBJ1-2; length: 11; CDR3: SVPQGGNYGYT
V: TRBV11-2; J: TRBJ1-1; length: 11; CDR3: ASSLRVNTEAF
V: TRBV6-5; J: TRBJ2-7; length: 10; CDR3: ASRNRGYEQY
V: TRBV28; J: TRBJ2-3; length: 13; CDR3: ASSLPSQYRDTQY
V: TRBV6-5; J: TRBJ2-1; length: 10; CDR3: ASRRGYNEQF
V: TRBV9; J: TRBJ1-3; length: 14; CDR3: ASSVGPPSSGNTIY